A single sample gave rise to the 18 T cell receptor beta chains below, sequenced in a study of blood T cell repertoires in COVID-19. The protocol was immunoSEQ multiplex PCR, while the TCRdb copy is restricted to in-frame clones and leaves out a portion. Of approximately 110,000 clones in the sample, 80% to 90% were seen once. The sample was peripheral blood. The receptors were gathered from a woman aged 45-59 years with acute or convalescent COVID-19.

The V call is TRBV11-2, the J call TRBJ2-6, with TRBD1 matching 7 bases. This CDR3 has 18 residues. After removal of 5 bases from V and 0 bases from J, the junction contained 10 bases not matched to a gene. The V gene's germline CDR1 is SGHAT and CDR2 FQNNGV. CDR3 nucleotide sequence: TGTGCCAGCAGCGTACGACAGGGATTAAACTCTGGGGCCAACGTCCTGACTTTC. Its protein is CASSVRQGLNSGANVLTF. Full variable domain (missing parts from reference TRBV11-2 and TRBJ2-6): EAGVAQSPRYKIIEKRQSVAFWCNPISGHATLYWYQQILGQGPKLLIQFQNNGVVDDSQLPKDRFSAERLKGVDSTLKIQPAKLEDSAVYLCASSVRQGLNSGANVLTFGAGSRLTVL.

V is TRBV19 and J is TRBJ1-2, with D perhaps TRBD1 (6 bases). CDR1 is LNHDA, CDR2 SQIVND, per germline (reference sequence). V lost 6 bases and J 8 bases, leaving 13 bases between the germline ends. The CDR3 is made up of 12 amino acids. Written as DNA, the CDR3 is TGTGCCAGTAGCGGGGGGCAATTCGGCTACACCTTC. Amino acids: CASSGGQFGYTF.

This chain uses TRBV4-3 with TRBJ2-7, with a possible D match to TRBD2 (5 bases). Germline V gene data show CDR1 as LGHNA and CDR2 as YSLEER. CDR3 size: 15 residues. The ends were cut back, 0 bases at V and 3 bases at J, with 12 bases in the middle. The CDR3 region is CASSQDREGLYEQYF. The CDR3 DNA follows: TGCGCCAGCAGCCAAGACAGAGAGGGCCTCTACGAGCAGTACTTC.

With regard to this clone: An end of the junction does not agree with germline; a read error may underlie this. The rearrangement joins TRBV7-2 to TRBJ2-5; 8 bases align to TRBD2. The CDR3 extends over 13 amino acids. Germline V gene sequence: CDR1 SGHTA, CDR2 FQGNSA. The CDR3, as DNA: TGTGCCAGCAGTCTAGCGGGCCGAGAAGTCTCTGACTTC. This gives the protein CASSLAGREVSDF.

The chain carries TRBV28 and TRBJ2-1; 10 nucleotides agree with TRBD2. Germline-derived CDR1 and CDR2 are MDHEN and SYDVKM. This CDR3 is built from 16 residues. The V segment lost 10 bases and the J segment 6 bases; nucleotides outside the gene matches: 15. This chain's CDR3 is CATQSERLAGINEQFF. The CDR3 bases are TGTGCCACCCAAAGCGAAAGACTAGCGGGCATCAATGAGCAGTTCTTC.

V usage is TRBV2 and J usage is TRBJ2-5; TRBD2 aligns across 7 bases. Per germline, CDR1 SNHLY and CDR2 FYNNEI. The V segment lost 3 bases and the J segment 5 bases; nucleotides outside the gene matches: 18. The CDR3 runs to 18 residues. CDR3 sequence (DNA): TGTGCCAGCAGTGAGACGGGCACGGGAGGACCCCAGCGCGAGACCCAGTACTTC. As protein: CASSETGTGGPQRETQYF. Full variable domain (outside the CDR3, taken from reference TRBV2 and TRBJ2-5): EPEVTQTPSHQVTQMGQEVILRCVPISNHLYFYWYRQILGQKVEFLVSFYNNEISEKSEIFDDQFSVERPDGSNFTLKIRSTKLEDSAMYFCASSETGTGGPQRETQYFGPGTRLLVL.

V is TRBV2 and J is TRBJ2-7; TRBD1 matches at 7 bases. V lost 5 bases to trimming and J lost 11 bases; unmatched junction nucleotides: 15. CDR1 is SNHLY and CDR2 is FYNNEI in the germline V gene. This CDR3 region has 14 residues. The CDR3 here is CASSPIGKGAEKYF. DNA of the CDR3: TGTGCCAGCAGTCCGATCGGGAAGGGGGCGGAAAAGTACTTC.

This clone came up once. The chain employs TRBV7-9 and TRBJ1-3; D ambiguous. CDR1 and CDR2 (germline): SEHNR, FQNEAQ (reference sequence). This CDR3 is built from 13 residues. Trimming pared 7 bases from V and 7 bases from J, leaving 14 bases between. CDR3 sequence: CASTPRTTNTIYF. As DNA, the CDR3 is TGTGCCAGCACCCCAAGAACCACTAACACCATATATTTT.

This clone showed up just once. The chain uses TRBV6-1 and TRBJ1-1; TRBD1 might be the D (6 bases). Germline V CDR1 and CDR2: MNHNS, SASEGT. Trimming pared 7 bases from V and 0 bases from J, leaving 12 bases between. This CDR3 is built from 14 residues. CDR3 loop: CASIGQQMNTEAFF. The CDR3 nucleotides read TGTGCCAGCATCGGACAGCAAATGAACACTGAAGCTTTCTTT.

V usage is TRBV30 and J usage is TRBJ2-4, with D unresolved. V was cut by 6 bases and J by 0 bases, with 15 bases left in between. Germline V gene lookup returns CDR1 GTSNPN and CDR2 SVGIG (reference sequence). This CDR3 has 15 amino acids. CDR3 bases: TGTGCCTGTTGGAGTCTAGATCTAGCCAAAAACATTCAGTACTTC. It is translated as CACWSLDLAKNIQYF.

The CDR3 DNA follows: TGTGCCAGCAGCTTAGGGGACAGGGTCGCGGGGGAGCAGTACTTC. This encodes CASSLGDRVAGEQYF. The J gene is TRBJ2-7, the V gene TRBV7-2, with 9 bases that match TRBD1. V lost 1 base to trimming and J lost 7 bases; unmatched junction nucleotides: 8. Germline assignment: CDR1 SGHTA and CDR2 FQGNSA. The CDR3 has 15 amino acids.

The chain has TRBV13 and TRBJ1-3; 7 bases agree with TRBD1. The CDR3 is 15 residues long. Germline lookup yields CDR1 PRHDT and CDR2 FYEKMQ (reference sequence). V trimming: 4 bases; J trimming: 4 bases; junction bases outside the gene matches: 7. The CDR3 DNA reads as TGTGCCAGCAGCTCGACAGGGCTGGGAGGAAACACCATATATTTT. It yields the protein CASSSTGLGGNTIYF.

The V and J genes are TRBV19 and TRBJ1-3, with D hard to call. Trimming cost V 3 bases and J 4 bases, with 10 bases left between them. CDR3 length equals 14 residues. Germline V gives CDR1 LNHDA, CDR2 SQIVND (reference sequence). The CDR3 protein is CASSIDTPGNTIYF. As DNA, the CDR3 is TGTGCCAGTAGTATTGATACTCCAGGAAACACCATATATTTT.

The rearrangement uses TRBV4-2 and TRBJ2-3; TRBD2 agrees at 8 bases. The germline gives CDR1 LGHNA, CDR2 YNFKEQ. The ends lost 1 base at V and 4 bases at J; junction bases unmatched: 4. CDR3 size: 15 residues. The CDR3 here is CASSQGAGAPDTQYF. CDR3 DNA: TGTGCCAGCAGCCAAGGAGCGGGGGCACCAGATACGCAGTATTTT.

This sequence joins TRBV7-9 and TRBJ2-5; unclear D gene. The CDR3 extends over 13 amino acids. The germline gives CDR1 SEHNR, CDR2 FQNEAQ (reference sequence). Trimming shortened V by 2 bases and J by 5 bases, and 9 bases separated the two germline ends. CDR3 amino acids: CASSLLVMETQYF. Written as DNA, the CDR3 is TGTGCCAGCAGCTTATTAGTGATGGAGACCCAGTACTTC.

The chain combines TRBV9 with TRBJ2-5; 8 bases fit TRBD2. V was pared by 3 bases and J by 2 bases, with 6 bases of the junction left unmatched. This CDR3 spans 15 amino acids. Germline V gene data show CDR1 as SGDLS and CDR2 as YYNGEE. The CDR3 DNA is TGTGCCAGCAGCGCTACTAGCGGAGCTCAAGAGACCCAGTACTTC. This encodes CASSATSGAQETQYF. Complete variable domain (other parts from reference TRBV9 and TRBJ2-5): DSGVTQTPKHLITATGQRVTLRCSPRSGDLSVYWYQQSLDQGLQFLIQYYNGEERAKGNILERFSAQQFPDLHSELNLSSLELGDSALYFCASSATSGAQETQYFGPGTRLLVL.

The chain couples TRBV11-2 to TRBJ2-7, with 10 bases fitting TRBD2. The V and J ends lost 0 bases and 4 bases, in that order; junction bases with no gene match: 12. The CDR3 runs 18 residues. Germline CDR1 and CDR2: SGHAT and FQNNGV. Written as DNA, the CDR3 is TGTGCCAGCAGCTTAGATGAGCGCCTAGCGGGAGCTCAATACGAGCAGTACTTC. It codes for CASSLDERLAGAQYEQYF.

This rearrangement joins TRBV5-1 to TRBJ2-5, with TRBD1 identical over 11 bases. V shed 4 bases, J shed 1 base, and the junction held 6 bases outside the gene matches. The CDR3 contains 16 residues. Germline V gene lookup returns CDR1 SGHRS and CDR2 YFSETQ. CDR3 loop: CASSTGQGASQETQYF. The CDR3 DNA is TGCGCCAGCAGCACCGGACAGGGGGCCTCCCAAGAGACCCAGTACTTC. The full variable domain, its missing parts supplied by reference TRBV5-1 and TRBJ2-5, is KAGVTQTPRYLIKTRGQQVTLSCSPISGHRSVSWYQQTPGQGLQFLFEYFSETQRNKGNFPGRFSGRQFSNSRSEMNVSTLELGDSALYLCASSTGQGASQETQYFGPGTRLLVL.